One T cell receptor (beta chain) is described in this entry. The sample belongs to a study of blood T cell repertoires in COVID-19. Study context: Collection of acute and convalescent COVID-19 samples took place in the United States, Italy and Spain.

The germline V gene has CDR1 SGHKS and CDR2 YYEKEE (reference sequence). The junction had 14 bases not matched to a gene; V was cut back by 5 bases and J by 3 bases. CDR3 length equals 17 residues. Per the original methods: Reference gene primer amplification in the assay estimated nucleated cell counts. TCRdb keeps only in-frame clones here, not all; method: immunoSEQ multiplex PCR. Clonal size and the V and J genes are those of that table, whereas D and trimming came from the DNA. The sample includes about 320,000 clones, over 75% of them seen just once. V usage is TRBV5-5 and J usage is TRBJ1-2, with 9 bases identical to TRBD1. The TCR comes from a human donor in a cohort sampled during active COVID-19. Sequencing was carried out using peripheral blood. In DNA, the CDR3 is TGTGCCAGCAGATACTCTCCCGGGACAGGGACCTACTATGGCTACACCTTC. Protein product: CASRYSPGTGTYYGYTF.